One sample yielded the 10 T cell receptor beta chains listed below, sequenced in a study of blood T cell repertoires in COVID-19. Produced via immunoSEQ multiplex PCR; TCRdb's table is partial and in-frame only. The sample comprises about 140,000 clones, about four fifths of which are singletons, and 7% to 9.5% rests with the top ten. The source material was peripheral blood. These receptors were collected from a man between 25 and 39 years old with COVID-19, enrolled during active disease.

This clone occurred once. This sequence joins TRBV18 and TRBJ1-3; TRBD1 is a possible D gene (5 bases). CDR1 KGHSH and CDR2 LQKENI come from the germline V gene. There are 15 residues in the CDR3. V gave up 1 base and J gave up 8 bases, with 15 bases separating them. DNA for the CDR3: TGTGCCAGCTCACCACGATGGACGGGGGGAGACACCATATATTTT. Translated: CASSPRWTGGDTIYF.

The chain carries TRBV15 and TRBJ1-2; D is unclear. Trimming cost V 0 bases and J 8 bases, with 13 bases left between them. This CDR3 comprises 14 residues. Germline V lookup: CDR1 LNHNV, CDR2 YYDKDF (reference sequence). CDR3 DNA: TGTGCCACCAGCAGAGATCGGGCCTCGGGAGGCTACACCTTC. This gives the protein CATSRDRASGGYTF.

V and J are TRBV30 and TRBJ1-5; no definite D call. Germline CDR1 and CDR2: GTSNPN and SVGIG (reference sequence). V was pared by 7 bases and J by 6 bases, with 19 bases between. The CDR3 runs to 14 residues. This CDR3 is CAYSKWQAGQPQHF. CDR3 sequence (DNA): TGTGCCTACTCGAAGTGGCAGGCGGGTCAGCCCCAGCATTTT.

This chain links TRBV3-1 (or the pseudogene TRBV3-2) with TRBJ2-5; D is possibly TRBD1 (6 bases). The CDR3 runs to 15 residues. The V end lost 4 bases, the J end lost 1 base, and 13 bases lay between the germline ends. Germline V gene lookup returns CDR1 LGHDT and CDR2 YNNKEL (reference sequence). The CDR3 reads CASSLKDRFQETQYF. CDR3 nucleotide sequence: TGTGCCAGCAGCCTTAAGGACAGATTCCAAGAGACCCAGTACTTC.

The chain links TRBV19 to TRBJ1-1; D unclear. This CDR3 region has 14 residues. The germline CDR1 and CDR2 sequences are LNHDA and SQIVND (reference sequence). Trimming stripped 3 bases from V and 0 bases from J, with 8 bases between. This CDR3 reads CASSIEGMNTEAFF. The CDR3, as DNA: TGTGCCAGTAGTATCGAGGGAATGAACACTGAAGCTTTCTTT.

This chain's CDR3 is CASSSTTGRNGGYTF. CDR3 bases: TGTGCCAGCAGTTCCACGACAGGGAGGAACGGTGGCTACACCTTC. The chain employs TRBV28 and TRBJ1-2; TRBD1 matches at 7 bases. This CDR3 contains 15 residues. In germline, CDR1 is MDHEN, CDR2 SYDVKM. V lost 4 bases to trimming and J lost 7 bases; unmatched junction nucleotides: 12.

This clone was observed a single time. This rearrangement joins TRBV3-1 (or the pseudogene TRBV3-2) to TRBJ2-1; 7 bases are a match to TRBD1. CDR1 LGHDT and CDR2 YNNKEL come from the germline V gene (reference sequence). Losses at the gene ends were 5 bases for V and 8 bases for J; bases not matched to a gene: 3. The CDR3 consists of 12 residues. The CDR3 bases are TGTGCCAGCAGCGCAGGGGGTTATGAGCAGTTCTTC. Its protein product is CASSAGGYEQFF.

J is TRBJ1-5 and V is TRBV5-4; TRBD1 aligns across 7 bases. Unmatched junction bases numbered 6, after V lost 5 bases and J lost 4 bases. The CDR3 spans 14 residues. The V gene's germline CDR1 is SGHNT and CDR2 YYREEE (reference sequence). The CDR3 loop reads CASRPDRANQPQHF. The CDR3 DNA is TGTGCCAGCAGACCAGACAGGGCTAATCAGCCCCAGCATTTT. Drawing the rest from reference TRBV5-4 and TRBJ1-5, the complete variable domain is ETGVTQSPTHLIKTRGQQVTLRCSSQSGHNTVSWYQQALGQGPQFIFQYYREEENGRGNFPPRFSGLQFPNYSSELNVNALELDDSALYLCASRPDRANQPQHFGDGTRLSIL.

The table lists this clone with a few counts. V is TRBV9 and J is TRBJ2-7; TRBD2 is a possible D gene (6 bases). The CDR3 contains 15 residues. V was pared by 4 bases and J by 4 bases, with 18 bases between. Germline V gene data show CDR1 as SGDLS and CDR2 as YYNGEE. The chain's CDR3 is CASSPAPSGLYEQYF. CDR3 sequence (DNA): TGTGCCAGCAGCCCCGCCCCGAGCGGGCTTTACGAGCAGTACTTC. Based on the CDR3 plus reference TRBV9 and TRBJ2-7, the full variable domain is DSGVTQTPKHLITATGQRVTLRCSPRSGDLSVYWYQQSLDQGLQFLIQYYNGEERAKGNILERFSAQQFPDLHSELNLSSLELGDSALYFCASSPAPSGLYEQYFGPGTRLTVT.

The genes are TRBV9 and TRBJ2-2, with 10 bases fitting TRBD2. The CDR3 spans 16 residues. Losses at the gene ends were 0 bases for V and 7 bases for J; bases not matched to a gene: 6. Germline V gene data show CDR1 as SGDLS and CDR2 as YYNGEE. CDR3 region: CASSVDLAGVYGELFF. CDR3 DNA sequence: TGTGCCAGCAGCGTAGACCTAGCGGGAGTATACGGGGAGCTGTTTTTT.